These T cell receptor beta chains were read from a single sample in a study of blood T cells in healthy people across ages. TCRdb re-called the 5' RACE reads through MiXCR, storing one row per CDR3 protein. Among 1.5 million to 1.9 million distinct CDR3 sequences listed, less than 45% were seen once. The sequenced sample was blood. These receptors all come from a woman in her late teens or twenties in good health. CDR3s include the opening cysteine and the closing phenylalanine or tryptophan. The D gene is left open where the match is weak.

cdr3_aa,cdr3_length,v_call,d_call
CASSFIGTEAFF,12,TRBV27,.
CASSADGVIYNEQFF,15,TRBV7-9,.
CSASPSSAAYEQYF,14,TRBV20-1,.
CASSSIGRTTEAFF,14,TRBV7-9,.
CASSPAERGGNEQYF,15,TRBV6-5,TRBD2
CASSSPPMPAGAPPGNTIYF,20,TRBV7-8,.
CASSKARLATEAFF,14,TRBV21-1,.
CSAGVRDEQFF,11,TRBV20-1,.
CASSTQAQGYTEAFF,15,TRBV18,.
CASSIIGQGAGYTF,14,TRBV19,TRBD1
CVSSQGAAGTDTEAFF,16,TRBV4-3,.
CAISESYRGGTEAFF,15,TRBV10-3,TRBD1
CSARVRTSSGNTIYF,15,TRBV20-1,.
CSAYGHPSGANVLTF,15,TRBV20-1,.
CASSPRGHANTEAFF,15,TRBV4-1,.
CAISESVAGELGSYEQYF,18,TRBV10-3,.
CASSSRQGFQPQHF,14,TRBV27,TRBD1
CTSSVASFQETQYF,14,TRBV9,.
CAISDGTGVYEQYF,14,TRBV10-3,TRBD1
CASSQENRGWDTQYF,15,TRBV4-1,.
CASSPPAQPPYEQYF,15,TRBV7-8,.
CASRSGRDSYEQYF,14,TRBV6-5,.
CSASGTPTNNEQFF,14,TRBV20-1,.
CASSLWTSGNNEQFF,15,TRBV28,TRBD2
CASSFSTGAARYGYTF,16,TRBV27,TRBD1